The clone carrying this T cell receptor (beta chain) has only a few counts. Its antigen is not known. This sample is part of a study of identical twins. General study results and limits: Researchers reported excess low generation probability among twin-shared out-of-frame alpha sequences.

A universal primer site was incorporated via template switching, and the cDNA contained unique molecular identifiers. TCRdb recomputed calls from the 5' RACE reads with MiXCR, one row per CDR3 protein. The data contain 570,000 or so distinct CDR3 sequences, approximately 10% of them singletons. The same data also contributed to another study, on yellow fever vaccine responses in identical twins.

Sequenced sample: PBMCs. The sequence came from a woman between 18 and 29 years old in good health.

The CDR3 loop is CASSLVQGPITEAFF. The CDR3 DNA reads as TGTGCCAGCAGCTTAGTTCAGGGTCCTATCACTGAAGCTTTCTTT. V usage is TRBV7-9 and J usage is TRBJ1-1; TRBD1 might be the D (5 bases). In germline, CDR1 is SEHNR, CDR2 FQNEAQ (reference sequence). V lost 1 base, J lost 4 bases, and 13 bases lay in between. The CDR3 runs to 15 residues.